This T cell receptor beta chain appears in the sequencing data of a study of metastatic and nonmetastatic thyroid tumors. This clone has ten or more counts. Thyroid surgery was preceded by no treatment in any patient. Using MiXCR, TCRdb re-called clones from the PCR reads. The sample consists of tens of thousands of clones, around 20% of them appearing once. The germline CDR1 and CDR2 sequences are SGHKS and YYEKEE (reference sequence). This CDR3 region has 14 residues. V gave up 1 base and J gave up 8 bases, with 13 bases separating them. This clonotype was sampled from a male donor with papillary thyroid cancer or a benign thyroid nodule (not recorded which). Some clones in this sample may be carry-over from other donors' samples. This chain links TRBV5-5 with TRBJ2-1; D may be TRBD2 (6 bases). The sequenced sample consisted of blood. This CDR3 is CASSLLMRDDEQFF. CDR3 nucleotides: TGTGCCAGCAGCTTGCTAATGCGGGACGATGAGCAGTTCTTC.